Following are 6 T cell receptor beta chains from one sample sequenced in a study of T cells in Graves' hyperthyroidism and ophthalmopathy. From RNA transcripts, TCR beta CDR3 regions were amplified. An initial round of RT-PCR targeting the TCR CDR3 relied on the HTBI primer set. A single record per CDR3 protein comes from TCRdb applying MiXCR to the multiplex PCR reads. In the table there are 200,000 to 250,000 distinct CDR3 sequences, 15% to 20% of which are singletons. The sequenced sample was blood. Receptors originate from a young woman with Graves' ophthalmopathy.

This clonotype has ten or more counts. This rearrangement joins TRBV5-8 to TRBJ1-1, with D possibly TRBD1 on 6 matching bases. Deletions cut 2 bases from V and 0 bases from J, with 8 bases between. The CDR3 extends over 14 amino acids. Germline lookup yields CDR1 SGHTS and CDR2 YDEGEE. This CDR3 reads CASSFGTLNTEAFF. Here the CDR3 DNA reads TGTGCCAGCAGCTTTGGGACATTGAACACTGAAGCTTTCTTT. Drawing the rest from reference TRBV5-8 and TRBJ1-1, the complete variable domain is EAGVTQSPTHLIKTRGQQATLRCSPISGHTSVYWYQQALGLGLQFLLWYDEGEERNRGNFPPRFSGRQFPNYSSELNVNALELEDSALYLCASSFGTLNTEAFFGQGTRLTVV.

The J gene is TRBJ2-2, the V gene TRBV2, with D perhaps TRBD1 (6 bases). The V end was cut by 2 bases, the J end by 6 bases, with 13 bases between. This CDR3 has 15 residues. The germline gives CDR1 SNHLY, CDR2 FYNNEI. The CDR3 region is CASSESLGASGELFF. CDR3 bases: TGTGCCAGCAGTGAATCCTTGGGGGCCTCCGGGGAGCTGTTTTTT.

This clonotype came up many times. The chain links TRBV6-1 to TRBJ2-3; perhaps TRBD1 as D (5 bases). Trimming shortened V by 2 bases and J by 2 bases, and 11 bases separated the two germline ends. Germline-derived CDR1 and CDR2 are MNHNS and SASEGT. This CDR3 has 15 amino acids. This CDR3 reads CASSELGQNTDTQYF. For the CDR3, the DNA is TGTGCCAGCAGTGAATTGGGGCAGAACACAGATACGCAGTATTTT.

This clonotype was found a few times. The chain joins TRBV9 to TRBJ1-2, with 11 nucleotides matching TRBD1. The J segment lost 2 bases and the V segment lost 3 bases, leaving 3 bases of the junction unmatched. CDR3 size: 15 residues. Germline lookup yields CDR1 SGDLS and CDR2 YYNGEE. The CDR3 here is CASSEGQGGNYGYTF. The CDR3 coding sequence is TGTGCCAGCAGCGAGGGACAGGGGGGCAACTATGGCTACACCTTC. Filled out from reference TRBV9 and TRBJ1-2, the complete variable domain reads DSGVTQTPKHLITATGQRVTLRCSPRSGDLSVYWYQQSLDQGLQFLIQYYNGEERAKGNILERFSAQQFPDLHSELNLSSLELGDSALYFCASSEGQGGNYGYTFGSGTRLTVV.

The V and J genes are TRBV9 and TRBJ2-1; 11 bases are a match to TRBD2. This CDR3 has 17 residues. J lost 0 bases, V lost 3 bases, and 5 bases had no gene match. Germline V lookup: CDR1 SGDLS, CDR2 YYNGEE. The CDR3 nucleotides read TGTGCCAGCAGCGGACTAGCGGGAATTGCCTCCTACAATGAGCAGTTCTTC. Protein sequence: CASSGLAGIASYNEQFF.

The chain joins TRBV12-3 or TRBV12-4 to TRBJ2-7; TRBD1 might be the D (5 bases). Trimming cost V 2 bases and J 6 bases, with 8 bases left between them. CDR3 length equals 12 residues. The CDR3 loop is CASSLQGSEQYF. The DNA for the CDR3 is TGTGCCAGCAGTTTACAGGGTTCCGAGCAGTACTTC.